Presented here are 10 T cell receptor beta chains from one specimen sequenced in a study of blood T cell repertoires in COVID-19 (dated by TCRdb to 2019 to 2021). The library was generated by the immunoSEQ multiplex PCR assay. Drawn from immuneACCESS, this table holds only the in-frame rearrangements with V and J called that TCRdb kept. Clones are partly lost; checked studies trace under half to an unresolved V gene and leave the rest unexplained. This sample is represented by about 300,000 clones; roughly 91% of them were singletons. Less than 2% of the sample lies in the top ten. The sequenced material came from peripheral blood. The receptors shown here come from a woman aged 25 to 39 with COVID-19, enrolled during active disease.

J is TRBJ2-7 and V is TRBV5-5; D remains ambiguous. Germline lookup yields CDR1 SGHKS and CDR2 YYEKEE (reference sequence). The ends were cut back, 4 bases at V and 0 bases at J, with 14 bases in the middle. The length of the CDR3 is 15 residues. CDR3 in amino acids: CASSPKPPSSYEQYV. CDR3 in DNA: TGTGCCAGCAGCCCTAAACCGCCAAGCTCCTACGAGCAGTACGTC.

This clone appeared once. The rearrangement links TRBV9 to TRBJ1-3; 8 nucleotides align to TRBD1. CDR3 length: 16 amino acids. J gave up 0 bases and V 4 bases, and 6 bases lay outside the gene matches. Germline CDR1 and CDR2: SGDLS and YYNGEE. Here the CDR3 DNA reads TGTGCCAGCAGCTCCCGGGACAGGAGCTCTGGAAACACCATATATTTT. It translates to CASSSRDRSSGNTIYF.

This sequence joins TRBV28 and TRBJ1-6, with 11 bases matching TRBD1. Germline-derived CDR1 and CDR2 are MDHEN and SYDVKM. J was trimmed by 10 bases and V by 5 bases; bases with no gene match: 7. CDR3 size: 15 residues. The CDR3 region is CASSLWTGGGSPLHF. CDR3 nucleotides: TGTGCCAGCAGTCTTTGGACAGGGGGCGGATCACCCCTCCACTTT.

This chain joins TRBV20-1 and TRBJ2-5, with D unclear. V was trimmed by 5 bases and J by 5 bases, leaving 6 bases between them. The CDR3 runs to 10 residues. From germline, CDR1 is DFQATT and CDR2 SNEGSKA (reference sequence). Here the CDR3 DNA reads TGCAGTGCTTCCTATGAGACCCAGTACTTC. Amino acid sequence: CSASYETQYF.

V and J are TRBV10-3 and TRBJ2-1, with a weak D call TRBD2 (5 bases). The CDR3 loop spans 13 amino acids. Per the germline V gene, CDR1 is ENHRY and CDR2 is SYGVKD. Trimming cost V 2 bases and J 13 bases, with 15 bases left between them. The CDR3 nucleotides read TGTGCCATCAGTGAGCCCCTTCAGAGGGTCCAGTTCTTC. It encodes CAISEPLQRVQFF.

The chain couples TRBV10-2 to TRBJ2-5; tentatively, D is TRBD1 (6 bases). CDR3 length: 16 residues. CDR1 and CDR2 from the germline V gene are WSHSY and SAAADI. Trimming pared 6 bases from V and 4 bases from J, leaving 21 bases between. The CDR3 sequence is CASRDPLRGSRETQYF. The DNA for the CDR3 is TGCGCCAGCAGAGACCCCCTTAGGGGGAGTAGAGAGACCCAGTACTTC.

This clone appeared a few times. The J gene is TRBJ1-2, the V gene TRBV3-1 (or the pseudogene TRBV3-2); 10 nucleotides line up with TRBD1. After removal of 2 bases from V and 2 bases from J, the junction contained 2 bases not matched to a gene. The germline CDR1 and CDR2 sequences are LGHDT and YNNKEL (reference sequence). The CDR3 sequence is 15 residues long. CDR3 DNA: TGTGCCAGCAGCCAACGGGGACAGGGGAACTATGGCTACACCTTC. Translation: CASSQRGQGNYGYTF.

For the CDR3, the DNA is TGTGCCAGCAGCGTGACAGGTCGCGTCGGCACTGAAGCTTTCTTT. Translated: CASSVTGRVGTEAFF. V gene TRBV9 combines with J gene TRBJ1-1; D possibly corresponds to TRBD1 (6 bases). Germline lookup yields CDR1 SGDLS and CDR2 YYNGEE. Trimming removed 2 bases at V and 4 bases at J, with 15 bases between. The CDR3 is 15 amino acids.

The CDR3 region is CATQGNTEAFF. The CDR3 region has the DNA TGTGCCACCCAGGGGAACACTGAAGCTTTCTTT. The genes are TRBV10-3 and TRBJ1-1, with D possibly TRBD1 on 5 matching bases. This CDR3 has 11 amino acids. The ends were cut back, 10 bases at V and 1 base at J, with 7 bases in the middle. Germline values: CDR1 ENHRY, CDR2 SYGVKD.

The DNA of the CDR3 is TGTGCCTGTCCTAGCGGGGGGGTGAGCACCGGGGAGCTGTTTTTT. Translating it yields CACPSGGVSTGELFF. The rearrangement joins TRBV30 to TRBJ2-2; TRBD2 agrees at 12 bases. CDR1 and CDR2 (germline): GTSNPN, SVGIG (reference sequence). V was pared by 6 bases and J by 4 bases, with 6 bases of the junction left unmatched. The CDR3 is 15 amino acids.